Shown below are 4 T cell receptor beta chains from a single sample sequenced in a study of blood T cell repertoires in COVID-19. TCRdb's copy holds only in-frame clones and misses some; the assay was immunoSEQ multiplex PCR. The table lists some 99,000 clones, 81% of them singletons. The specimen was peripheral blood. The receptors shown here come from a woman older than 75 with acute or convalescent COVID-19.

This chain joins TRBV7-2 and TRBJ2-1; no definite D call. Germline V gene data show CDR1 as SGHTA and CDR2 as FQGNSA. Trimming left V 0 bases short and J 7 bases short, with 7 bases between. The CDR3 spans 13 residues. DNA of the CDR3: TGTGCCAGCAGCTTAGCTGGCAGGAATGAGCAGTTCTTC. It is translated as CASSLAGRNEQFF.

The DNA of the CDR3 is TGTGCCAGCAGCTTGGTTGGGCCGGTCAACGAGCAGTACTTC. It specifies CASSLVGPVNEQYF. The chain joins TRBV7-8 to TRBJ2-7; D remains unclear. V lost 3 bases and J lost 5, with 14 bases in between. The CDR3 loop spans 14 amino acids. The V gene's germline CDR1 is SGHVS and CDR2 FQNEAQ.

The CDR3 region has the DNA TGTGCCAGCAGCCCTCGGACAGGGGTAGTCCCTGGAAACACCATATATTTT. It translates to CASSPRTGVVPGNTIYF. V is TRBV9 and J is TRBJ1-3; 9 positions agree with TRBD1. The CDR3 consists of 17 residues. CDR1 and CDR2 (germline): SGDLS, YYNGEE. Unmatched junction bases numbered 10, after V lost 4 bases and J lost 2 bases.

This clone has just one count. V is TRBV4-1 and J is TRBJ1-5, with D maybe TRBD1 (5 bases). The CDR3 loop spans 16 amino acids. V dropped 1 base and J dropped 0 bases, with 10 bases sitting between them. Germline loops: CDR1 MGHRA, CDR2 YSYEKL. The chain's CDR3 is CASSQGTTYSNQPQHF. The CDR3 nucleotides are TGCGCCAGCAGCCAAGGGACAACTTATAGCAATCAGCCCCAGCATTTT.